This T cell receptor beta chain was identified during a study of early T cells in non-severe SARS-CoV-2 infection. Findings and limits, study-wide: Database matching using VDJdb favored anti-spike CD8 responses, with private and CD4 specificities left missing.

A single record per CDR3 protein comes from TCRdb applying MiXCR to the 5' RACE reads. The sample lists tens of thousands of distinct CDR3 sequences; 8.5% to 10% were seen once. This clonotype has a count of ten or more. Its target is not known. The V end lost 5 bases, the J end lost 7 bases, and 20 bases lay between the germline ends. The CDR3 extends over 16 amino acids. From germline, CDR1 is KGHDR and CDR2 SFDVKD. Specimen: whole blood. This receptor was obtained from an adult who was a healthcare worker with PCR-confirmed SARS-CoV-2 infection or an uninfected control (not recorded which). The V gene is TRBV24-1, the J gene TRBJ2-1, with D unclear. CDR3 loop: CATSAYRAYVGNEQFF. CDR3 bases: TGTGCCACCAGTGCCTACCGTGCATATGTTGGGAATGAGCAGTTCTTC.